The count of the clone carrying this T cell receptor (beta chain) is one. Its antigen is undetermined. This CDR3 has 15 amino acids. Trimming removed 6 bases at V and 1 base at J, with 13 bases between. Germline V gene data show CDR1 as MNHNY and CDR2 as SVGAGI (reference sequence). Clones were sequenced by immunoSEQ multiplex PCR, and TCRdb holds only the in-frame ones, with some missing. The data contain about 490,000 clones, almost 80% of them singletons. The sample is drawn from a study of shared clonotypes between healthy human individuals. General observations from the study: Sampling involved blood alone; tissue repertoires likely differ.

The V and J genes are TRBV6-6 and TRBJ1-3, with D uncertain. This TCR was recovered from a woman aged 35 to 49 in good health. Some clones in this sample may be carry-over from other donors' samples. Sequenced sample: PBMCs. The CDR3 reads CASRGSPGSGNTIYF. The DNA of the CDR3 is TGTGCCAGCAGGGGCTCCCCAGGTTCTGGAAACACCATATATTTT.